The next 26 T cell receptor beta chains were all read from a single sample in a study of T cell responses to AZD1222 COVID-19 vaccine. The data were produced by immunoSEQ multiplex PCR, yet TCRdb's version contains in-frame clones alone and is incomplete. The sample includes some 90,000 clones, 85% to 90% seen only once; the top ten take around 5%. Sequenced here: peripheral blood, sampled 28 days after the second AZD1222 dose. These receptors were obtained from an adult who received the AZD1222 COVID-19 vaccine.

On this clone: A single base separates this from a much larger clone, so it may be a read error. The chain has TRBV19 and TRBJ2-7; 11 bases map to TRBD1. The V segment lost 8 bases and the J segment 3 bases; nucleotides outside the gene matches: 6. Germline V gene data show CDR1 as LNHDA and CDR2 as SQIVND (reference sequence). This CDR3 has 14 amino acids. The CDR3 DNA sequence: TGTGCCAGTCAGCGGACAGGGGGCATCTACGAGCAGTACTTC. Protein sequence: CASQRTGGIYEQYF.

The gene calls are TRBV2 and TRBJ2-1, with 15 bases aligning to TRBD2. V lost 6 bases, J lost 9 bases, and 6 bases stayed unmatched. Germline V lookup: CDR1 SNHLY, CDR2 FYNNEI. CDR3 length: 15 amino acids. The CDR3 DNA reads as TGTGCCAGCAGGAGGACTAGCGGGGGGGCAGGTGAGCAGTTCTTC. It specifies CASRRTSGGAGEQFF.

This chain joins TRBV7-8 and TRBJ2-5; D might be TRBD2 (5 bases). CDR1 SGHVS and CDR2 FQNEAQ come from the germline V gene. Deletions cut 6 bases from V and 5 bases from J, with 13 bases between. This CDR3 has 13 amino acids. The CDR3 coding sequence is TGTGCCAGCAGAATAGCGTATGGGGAGACCCAGTACTTC. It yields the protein CASRIAYGETQYF.

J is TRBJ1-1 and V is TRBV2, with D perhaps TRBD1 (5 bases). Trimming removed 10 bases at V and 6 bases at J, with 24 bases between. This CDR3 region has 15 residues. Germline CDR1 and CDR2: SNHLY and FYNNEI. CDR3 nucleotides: TGTGCCACCAATCTGGAGGCCCTACGGGGCTCTGAAGCTTTCTTT. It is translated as CATNLEALRGSEAFF.

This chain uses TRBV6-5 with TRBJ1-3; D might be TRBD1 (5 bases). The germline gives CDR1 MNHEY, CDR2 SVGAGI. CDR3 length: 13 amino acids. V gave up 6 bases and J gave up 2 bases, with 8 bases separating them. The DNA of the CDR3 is TGTGCCAGCAGCGGGGCACCTGGAAACACCATATATTTT. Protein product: CASSGAPGNTIYF.

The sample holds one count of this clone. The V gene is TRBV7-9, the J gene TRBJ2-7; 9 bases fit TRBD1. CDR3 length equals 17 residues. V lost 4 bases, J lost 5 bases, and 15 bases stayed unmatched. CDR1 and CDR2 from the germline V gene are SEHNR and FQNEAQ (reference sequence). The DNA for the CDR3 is TGTGCCAGCAGCTCTTCAGTCCGGACAGGGGTGAACCACGAGCAGTACTTC. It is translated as CASSSSVRTGVNHEQYF.

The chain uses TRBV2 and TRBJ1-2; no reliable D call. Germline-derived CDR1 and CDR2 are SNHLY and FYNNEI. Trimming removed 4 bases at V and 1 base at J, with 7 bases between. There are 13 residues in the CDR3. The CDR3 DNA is TGTGCCAGCAGTGGTCCGGGTAACTATGGCTACACCTTC. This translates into CASSGPGNYGYTF.

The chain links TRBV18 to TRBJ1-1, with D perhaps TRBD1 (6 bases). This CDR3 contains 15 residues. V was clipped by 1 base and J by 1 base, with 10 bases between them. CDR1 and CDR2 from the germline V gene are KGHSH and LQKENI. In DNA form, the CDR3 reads TGTGCCAGCTCACCACTCGCAGGGGCGAACACTGAAGCTTTCTTT. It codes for CASSPLAGANTEAFF.

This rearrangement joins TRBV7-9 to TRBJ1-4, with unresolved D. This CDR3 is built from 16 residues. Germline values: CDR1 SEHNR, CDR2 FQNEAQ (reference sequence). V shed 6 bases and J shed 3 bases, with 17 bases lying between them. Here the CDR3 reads CASSYGTTASNEKLFF. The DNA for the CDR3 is TGTGCCAGCAGTTACGGCACTACTGCTTCTAATGAAAAACTGTTTTTT.

As DNA, the CDR3 is TGTGCCAGCAGCCGTCCGGGCACAGATACGCAGTATTTT. This gives the protein CASSRPGTDTQYF. J is TRBJ2-3 and V is TRBV6-5; no definite D call. CDR1 is MNHEY and CDR2 is SVGAGI in the germline V gene. Trimming removed 6 bases at V and 1 base at J, with 8 bases between. The CDR3 sequence is 13 residues long.

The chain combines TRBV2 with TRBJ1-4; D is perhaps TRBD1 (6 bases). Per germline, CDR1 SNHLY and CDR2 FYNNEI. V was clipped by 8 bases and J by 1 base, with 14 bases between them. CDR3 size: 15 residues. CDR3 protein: CASGVQQGTNEKLFF. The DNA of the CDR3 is TGTGCCAGCGGGGTTCAACAGGGAACTAATGAAAAACTGTTTTTT.

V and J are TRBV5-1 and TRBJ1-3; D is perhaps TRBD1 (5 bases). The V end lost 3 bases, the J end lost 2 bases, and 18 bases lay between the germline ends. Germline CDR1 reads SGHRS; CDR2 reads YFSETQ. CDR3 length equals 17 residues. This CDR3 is CASSSGRLSGTGNTIYF. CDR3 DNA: TGCGCCAGCAGCTCCGGTCGGTTATCAGGGACTGGAAACACCATATATTTT.

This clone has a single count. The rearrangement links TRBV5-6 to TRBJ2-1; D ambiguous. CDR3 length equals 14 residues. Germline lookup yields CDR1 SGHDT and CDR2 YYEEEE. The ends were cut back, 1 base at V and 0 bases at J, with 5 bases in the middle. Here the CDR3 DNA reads TGTGCCAGCAGCTTGAGGAGCTCCTACAATGAGCAGTTCTTC. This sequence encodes CASSLRSSYNEQFF.

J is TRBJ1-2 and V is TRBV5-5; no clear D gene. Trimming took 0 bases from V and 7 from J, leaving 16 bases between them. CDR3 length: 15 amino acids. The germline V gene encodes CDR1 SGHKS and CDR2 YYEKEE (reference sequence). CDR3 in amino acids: CASSLVGTISSGYTF. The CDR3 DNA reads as TGTGCCAGCAGCTTGGTAGGCACCATAAGCTCTGGCTACACCTTC.

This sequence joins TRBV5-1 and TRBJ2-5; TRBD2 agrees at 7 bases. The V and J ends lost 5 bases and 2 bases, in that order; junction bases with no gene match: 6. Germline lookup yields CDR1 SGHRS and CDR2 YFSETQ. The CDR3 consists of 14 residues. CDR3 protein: CASSPGRGQETQYF. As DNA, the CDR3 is TGCGCCAGCAGTCCTGGGCGGGGGCAAGAGACCCAGTACTTC.

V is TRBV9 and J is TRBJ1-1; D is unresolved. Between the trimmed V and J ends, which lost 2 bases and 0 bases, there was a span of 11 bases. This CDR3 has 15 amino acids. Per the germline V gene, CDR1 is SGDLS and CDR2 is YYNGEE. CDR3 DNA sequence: TGTGCCAGCAGCGTGGGAAATACGATGAACACTGAAGCTTTCTTT. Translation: CASSVGNTMNTEAFF.

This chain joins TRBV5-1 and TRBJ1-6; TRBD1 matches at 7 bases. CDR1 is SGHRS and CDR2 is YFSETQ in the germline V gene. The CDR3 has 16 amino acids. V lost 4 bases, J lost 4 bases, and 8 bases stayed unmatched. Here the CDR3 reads CASSDEGAGYNSPLHF. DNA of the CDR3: TGCGCCAGCAGCGATGAGGGGGCAGGTTATAATTCACCCCTCCACTTT. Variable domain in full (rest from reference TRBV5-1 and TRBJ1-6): KAGVTQTPRYLIKTRGQQVTLSCSPISGHRSVSWYQQTPGQGLQFLFEYFSETQRNKGNFPGRFSGRQFSNSRSEMNVSTLELGDSALYLCASSDEGAGYNSPLHFGNGTRLTVT.

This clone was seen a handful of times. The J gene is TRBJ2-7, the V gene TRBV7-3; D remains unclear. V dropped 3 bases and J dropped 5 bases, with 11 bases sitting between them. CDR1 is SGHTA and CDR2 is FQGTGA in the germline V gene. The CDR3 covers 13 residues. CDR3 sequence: CASSFKGSDEQYF. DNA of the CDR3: TGTGCCAGCAGCTTCAAGGGCTCGGACGAGCAGTACTTC.

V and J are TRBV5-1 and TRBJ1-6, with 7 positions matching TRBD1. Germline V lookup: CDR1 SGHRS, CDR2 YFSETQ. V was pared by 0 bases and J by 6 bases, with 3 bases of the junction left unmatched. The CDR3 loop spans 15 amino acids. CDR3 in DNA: TGCGCCAGCAGCTTGGTAGGGACAGTTAATTCACCCCTCCACTTT. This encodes CASSLVGTVNSPLHF.

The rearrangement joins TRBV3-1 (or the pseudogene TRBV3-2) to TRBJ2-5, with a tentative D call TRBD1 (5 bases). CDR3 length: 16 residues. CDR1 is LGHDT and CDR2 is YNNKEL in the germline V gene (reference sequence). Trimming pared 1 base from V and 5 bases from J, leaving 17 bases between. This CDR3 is CASSQGGMGRMETQYF. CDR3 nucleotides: TGTGCCAGCAGCCAAGGGGGTATGGGGCGTATGGAGACCCAGTACTTC.

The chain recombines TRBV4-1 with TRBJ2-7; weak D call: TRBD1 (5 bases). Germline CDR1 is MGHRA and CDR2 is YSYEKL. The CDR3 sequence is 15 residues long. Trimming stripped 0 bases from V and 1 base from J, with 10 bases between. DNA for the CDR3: TGCGCCAGCAGCCAAGATATTCAGGGATCCTACGAGCAGTACTTC. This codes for CASSQDIQGSYEQYF.

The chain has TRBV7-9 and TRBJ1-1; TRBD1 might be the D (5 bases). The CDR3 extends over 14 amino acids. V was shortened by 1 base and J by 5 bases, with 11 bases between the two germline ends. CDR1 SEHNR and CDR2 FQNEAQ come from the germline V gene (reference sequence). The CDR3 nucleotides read TGTGCCAGCAGCTTAGACGGTGAGGGGACTGAAGCTTTCTTT. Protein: CASSLDGEGTEAFF.

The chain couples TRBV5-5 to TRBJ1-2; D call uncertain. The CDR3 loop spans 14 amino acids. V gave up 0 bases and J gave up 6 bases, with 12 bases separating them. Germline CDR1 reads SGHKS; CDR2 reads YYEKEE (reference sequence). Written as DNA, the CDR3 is TGTGCCAGCAGCTTGGTGCCCGGATCCCATGGCTACACCTTC. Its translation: CASSLVPGSHGYTF. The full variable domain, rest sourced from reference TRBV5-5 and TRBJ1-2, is DAGVTQSPTHLIKTRGQQVTLRCSPISGHKSVSWYQQVLGQGPQFIFQYYEKEERGRGNFPDRFSARQFPNYSSELNVNALLLGDSALYLCASSLVPGSHGYTFGSGTRLTVV.

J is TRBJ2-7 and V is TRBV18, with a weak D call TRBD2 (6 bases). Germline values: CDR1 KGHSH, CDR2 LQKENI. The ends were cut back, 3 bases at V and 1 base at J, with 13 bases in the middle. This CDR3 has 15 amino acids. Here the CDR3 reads CASSPAGPLSYEQYF. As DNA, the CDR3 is TGTGCCAGCTCACCCGCGGGGCCCTTATCCTACGAGCAGTACTTC.

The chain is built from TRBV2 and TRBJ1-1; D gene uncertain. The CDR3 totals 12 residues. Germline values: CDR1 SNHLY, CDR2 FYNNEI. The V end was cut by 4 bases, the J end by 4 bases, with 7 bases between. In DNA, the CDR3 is TGTGCCAGCAGTGGAGACGTCACTGAAGCTTTCTTT. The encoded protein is CASSGDVTEAFF.

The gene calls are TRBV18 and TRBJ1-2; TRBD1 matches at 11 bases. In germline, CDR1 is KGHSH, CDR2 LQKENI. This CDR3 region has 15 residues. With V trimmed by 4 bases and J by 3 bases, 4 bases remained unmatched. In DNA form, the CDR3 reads TGTGCCAGCTCACAATCGGGACAGGGGGACTATGGCTACACCTTC. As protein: CASSQSGQGDYGYTF.